These 28 T cell receptor beta chains originate from one sample sequenced in a study of Ad26.COV2.S vaccination and SARS-CoV-2 variants. Treatment specified: over 15 received Ad26.COV2.S at low or high dose, single or two shots; 5 received placebo; per-sample allocation not given. Specimen acquisition occurred on day 63 following the initial vaccine or placebo injection. Assay used: immunoSEQ multiplex PCR; TCRdb lists only in-frame clones, some missing. The sample yields about 400,000 clones, around 91% seen once. Sequences were derived from peripheral blood, sampled in a trial of Ad26.COV2.S vaccine versus placebo. The receptors derive from a person aged 18-60 years who received the Ad26.COV2.S COVID-19 vaccine or a placebo.

CDR3 sequence: CATFSGDSYNEQFF. CDR3 DNA: TGTGCCACCTTCTCCGGGGACTCCTACAATGAGCAGTTCTTC. V gene TRBV6-5 combines with J gene TRBJ2-1; D is possibly TRBD2 (5 bases). V was shortened by 10 bases and J by 0 bases, with 13 bases between the two germline ends. CDR3 length equals 14 residues. CDR1 and CDR2 (germline): MNHEY, SVGAGI.

This chain links TRBV4-2 with TRBJ2-7, with 9 bases identical to TRBD1. CDR3 length: 15 residues. Germline V gene data show CDR1 as LGHNA and CDR2 as YNFKEQ. V dropped 5 bases and J dropped 5; count of bases not matched to a gene: 10. CDR3 in amino acids: CASSSRDRDVDEQYF. Written as DNA, the CDR3 is TGTGCCAGCAGCAGCCGGGACAGGGACGTTGACGAGCAGTACTTC.

With respect to this clone: The identical CDR3 is also encoded by other nucleotide sequences in the sample. The chain is built from TRBV14 and TRBJ1-3, with no clear D. Germline CDR1 is SGHDN and CDR2 is FVKESK. The length of the CDR3 is 12 residues. The V end was cut by 4 bases, the J end by 4 bases, with 5 bases between. CDR3 residues: CASSLQGNTIYF. The CDR3 DNA sequence: TGTGCCAGCAGCCTTCAGGGAAACACCATATATTTT.

This clone was recorded only once. The rearrangement uses TRBV5-4 and TRBJ2-7; unclear D gene. V was shortened by 3 bases and J by 4 bases, with 11 bases between the two germline ends. The CDR3 length is 13 residues. Germline loops: CDR1 SGHNT, CDR2 YYREEE (reference sequence). In nucleotides, the CDR3 is TGTGCCAGCAGCTATGGACCCGAATACGAGCAGTACTTC. It is translated as CASSYGPEYEQYF. The complete variable domain, with remaining parts taken from reference TRBV5-4 and TRBJ2-7, reads ETGVTQSPTHLIKTRGQQVTLRCSSQSGHNTVSWYQQALGQGPQFIFQYYREEENGRGNFPPRFSGLQFPNYSSELNVNALELDDSALYLCASSYGPEYEQYFGPGTRLTVT.

This clone was counted only a few times. The chain employs TRBV19 and TRBJ1-2; D is undetermined. CDR1 LNHDA and CDR2 SQIVND come from the germline V gene (reference sequence). The CDR3 has 14 residues. V was trimmed by 1 base and J by 1 base, leaving 7 bases between them. The CDR3 loop reads CASSIVNSNYGYTF. The CDR3 DNA follows: TGTGCCAGTAGTATAGTTAACAGTAACTATGGCTACACCTTC.

This chain joins TRBV28 and TRBJ2-7; D is uncertain. V lost 6 bases and J lost 4, with 16 bases in between. This CDR3 has 14 residues. The germline CDR1 and CDR2 sequences are MDHEN and SYDVKM. The CDR3 DNA follows: TGTGCCAGCAGCCCGTATTCCCCCGGGTACGAGCAGTACTTC. It yields the protein CASSPYSPGYEQYF.

The chain carries TRBV3-1 (or the pseudogene TRBV3-2) and TRBJ2-1; 8 nucleotides match TRBD1. The CDR3 is 14 residues long. CDR1 and CDR2 from the germline V gene are LGHDT and YNNKEL (reference sequence). The V and J ends lost 8 bases and 5 bases, in that order; junction bases with no gene match: 8. The CDR3 reads CASATGTGNNEQFF. The CDR3 nucleotides are TGTGCCAGCGCGACCGGGACAGGTAACAATGAGCAGTTCTTC.

CDR3: CASRYHGTNEKLFF. The DNA for the CDR3 is TGTGCCAGCAGGTACCACGGGACTAATGAAAAACTGTTTTTT. The chain joins TRBV28 to TRBJ1-4, with D uncertain. The CDR3 runs to 14 residues. Germline loops: CDR1 MDHEN, CDR2 SYDVKM. Trimming removed 6 bases at V and 2 bases at J, with 10 bases between.

V and J are TRBV4-1 and TRBJ2-5, with D possibly being TRBD1 (6 bases). The CDR3 sequence is 16 residues long. Trimming left V 4 bases short and J 0 bases short, with 15 bases between. Germline loops: CDR1 MGHRA, CDR2 YSYEKL. The CDR3 loop reads CASSLGARIYQETQYF. The CDR3 DNA follows: TGCGCCAGCAGCCTGGGGGCGAGGATTTACCAAGAGACCCAGTACTTC.

V is TRBV5-8 and J is TRBJ2-2; perhaps TRBD1 as D (5 bases). CDR3 length equals 13 residues. Trimming shortened V by 0 bases and J by 6 bases, and 6 bases separated the two germline ends. CDR1 is SGHTS and CDR2 is YDEGEE in the germline V gene. CDR3 sequence: CASSLEGSGELFF. CDR3 bases: TGTGCCAGCAGCTTGGAGGGGTCCGGGGAGCTGTTTTTT. The variable domain in full, with the rest retrieved from reference TRBV5-8 and TRBJ2-2, is EAGVTQSPTHLIKTRGQQATLRCSPISGHTSVYWYQQALGLGLQFLLWYDEGEERNRGNFPPRFSGRQFPNYSSELNVNALELEDSALYLCASSLEGSGELFFGEGSRLTVL.

The gene calls are TRBV6-5 and TRBJ2-2, with D unresolved. This CDR3 region has 11 residues. V shed 6 bases and J shed 8 bases, with 7 bases lying between them. Germline V gene sequence: CDR1 MNHEY, CDR2 SVGAGI. The CDR3 protein is CASRGVGELFF. CDR3 nucleotides: TGTGCCAGCAGAGGAGTTGGGGAGCTGTTTTTT.

The chain carries TRBV18 and TRBJ2-3; TRBD2 agrees at 14 bases. Germline-derived CDR1 and CDR2 are KGHSH and LQKENI. V lost 3 bases, J lost 8 bases, and 1 base stayed unmatched. The CDR3 covers 14 residues. The CDR3 sequence is CASSPGTSGSTQYF. The CDR3 DNA is TGTGCCAGCTCACCTGGGACTAGCGGGAGTACGCAGTATTTT.

The table lists this clone with a few counts. Since a much larger clone is just one base distant, this may be a read error. The sample carries other DNA sequences with the same CDR3. The rearrangement uses TRBV6-4 and TRBJ2-1; 11 bases match TRBD2. The CDR3 is 14 residues long. Looked up from germline, CDR1 is MRHNA and CDR2 is SNTAGT. Losses at the gene ends were 2 bases for V and 7 bases for J; bases not matched to a gene: 1. The CDR3 bases are TGTGCCAGCAGTGACGGGACTAGCGGTAATGAGCAGTTCTTC. This codes for CASSDGTSGNEQFF.

This chain links TRBV7-3 with TRBJ2-1; no firm D call. CDR1 is SGHTA and CDR2 is FQGTGA in the germline V gene. V was trimmed by 8 bases and J by 6 bases, leaving 20 bases between them. The CDR3 has 15 amino acids. The CDR3: CASASYDQISNEQFF. Written as DNA, the CDR3 is TGTGCCAGCGCGTCCTATGACCAGATTTCCAATGAGCAGTTCTTC.

Here the CDR3 reads CASSTRGGGEKQYF. In DNA, the CDR3 is TGTGCCAGCAGCACCCGAGGGGGGGGCGAGAAGCAGTACTTC. The rearrangement links TRBV3-1 (or the pseudogene TRBV3-2) to TRBJ2-7, with D possibly TRBD2 on 7 matching bases. Trimming took off 5 bases at V and 8 bases at J, with 19 bases between the two ends. The CDR3 extends over 14 amino acids. Germline loops: CDR1 LGHDT, CDR2 YNNKEL (reference sequence).

The chain uses TRBV5-8 and TRBJ2-7, with a weak D call TRBD1 (6 bases). Germline V lookup: CDR1 SGHTS, CDR2 YDEGEE. CDR3 length: 14 residues. V lost 2 bases, J lost 7 bases, and 16 bases lay in between. CDR3: CASSLRPPRGEQYF. The CDR3 nucleotides read TGTGCCAGCAGCTTACGTCCACCGAGGGGGGAGCAGTACTTC.

This chain joins TRBV6-5 and TRBJ1-2, with 7 nucleotides matching TRBD1. CDR1 MNHEY and CDR2 SVGAGI come from the germline V gene. The V segment lost 6 bases and the J segment 2 bases; nucleotides outside the gene matches: 9. This CDR3 spans 15 amino acids. In DNA form, the CDR3 reads TGTGCCAGCAGCGATAGGACAGGTCCGAACTATGGCTACACCTTC. Translated: CASSDRTGPNYGYTF.

The chain couples TRBV5-1 to TRBJ2-5, with D unclear. Trimming stripped 0 bases from V and 1 base from J, with 7 bases between. Germline assignment: CDR1 SGHRS and CDR2 YFSETQ. This CDR3 region has 14 residues. The CDR3 DNA is TGCGCCAGCAGCTTGGAAACAGTCCAAGAGACCCAGTACTTC. It encodes CASSLETVQETQYF.

The genes are TRBV7-2 and TRBJ2-7; either TRBD1 or TRBD2 may supply D (6 bases each). The germline V gene encodes CDR1 SGHTA and CDR2 FQGNSA. Trimming removed 4 bases at V and 6 bases at J, with 16 bases between. This CDR3 comprises 14 residues. The CDR3 DNA reads as TGTGCCAGCAGCTCTGAGGGGGGTTTGCTCGAGCAGTACTTC. It is translated as CASSSEGGLLEQYF.

This chain uses TRBV9 with TRBJ2-1; 10 bases are a match to TRBD2. The CDR3 extends over 15 amino acids. V lost 5 bases to trimming and J lost 7 bases; unmatched junction nucleotides: 9. Per the germline V gene, CDR1 is SGDLS and CDR2 is YYNGEE. In nucleotides, the CDR3 is TGTGCCAGCAGGGGGGCCGGGACTAGCGTAAATGAGCAGTTCTTC. Translating it yields CASRGAGTSVNEQFF.

V usage is TRBV18 and J usage is TRBJ2-5; D is unresolved. V was trimmed by 2 bases and J by 4 bases, leaving 5 bases between them. Germline V gene lookup returns CDR1 KGHSH and CDR2 LQKENI. The CDR3 loop spans 12 amino acids. CDR3 nucleotides: TGTGCCAGCTCACCATCCCCAGAGACCCAGTACTTC. It translates to CASSPSPETQYF.

The CDR3 nucleotides read TGTGCCAGTGAAAGTAGCAATCAGCCCCAGCATTTT. It encodes CASESSNQPQHF. The chain uses TRBV28 and TRBJ1-5, with D hard to call. Germline V lookup: CDR1 MDHEN, CDR2 SYDVKM. The CDR3 totals 12 residues. V was shortened by 9 bases and J by 0 bases, with 6 bases between the two germline ends.

The J gene is TRBJ2-7, the V gene TRBV5-1; D may correspond to TRBD1 or TRBD2 (5 bases each). The CDR3 is 13 residues long. Germline V gives CDR1 SGHRS, CDR2 YFSETQ. Trimming shortened V by 2 bases and J by 2 bases, and 8 bases separated the two germline ends. CDR3 DNA: TGCGCCAGCAGCTTCGGGGCTACCTACGAGCAGTACTTC. Its protein product is CASSFGATYEQYF.

This chain uses TRBV30 with TRBJ1-4, with 7 bases fitting TRBD1. CDR1 and CDR2 (germline): GTSNPN, SVGIG (reference sequence). The CDR3 has 14 residues. J gave up 8 bases and V 2 bases, and 8 bases lay outside the gene matches. DNA of the CDR3: TGTGCCTGGAGTATGAGGGGGCGTTCCGAAAAACTGTTTTTT. Translating gives CAWSMRGRSEKLFF.

V is TRBV12-5 and J is TRBJ2-1; TRBD1 agrees at 7 bases. V trimming: 1 base; J trimming: 12 bases; junction bases outside the gene matches: 6. CDR3 length: 13 amino acids. Germline V gene lookup returns CDR1 LGHNT and CDR2 FRNRAP. The CDR3 here is CASGLGQGEGQFF. Written as DNA, the CDR3 is TGTGCTAGTGGTTTGGGACAGGGCGAAGGGCAGTTCTTC. The full variable domain, with the rest looked up from reference TRBV12-5 and TRBJ2-1, is DARVTQTPRHKVTEMGQEVTMRCQPILGHNTVFWYRQTMMQGLELLAYFRNRAPLDDSGMPKDRFSAEMPDATLATLKIQPSEPRDSAVYFCASGLGQGEGQFFGPGTRLTVL.

The V gene is TRBV7-8, the J gene TRBJ1-1; tentative D call: TRBD1 (6 bases). Between the trimmed V and J ends, which lost 4 bases and 1 base, there was a span of 10 bases. Per the germline V gene, CDR1 is SGHVS and CDR2 is FQNEAQ. The CDR3 runs to 14 residues. The CDR3 region has the DNA TGTGCCAGCAGCTCCTCGACAGGGAACACTGAAGCTTTCTTT. It yields the protein CASSSSTGNTEAFF.

The chain combines TRBV12-5 with TRBJ2-7; 10 positions agree with TRBD1. Germline V gene data show CDR1 as LGHNT and CDR2 as FRNRAP. CDR3 length: 14 residues. Trimming at V came to 7 bases and at J to 1 base, leaving 4 bases not matched to a gene. CDR3 sequence reads: CASVPGQGSYEQYF. The CDR3 DNA reads TGTGCTAGTGTCCCGGGACAGGGGTCCTACGAGCAGTACTTC.

The chain employs TRBV3-1 (or the pseudogene TRBV3-2) and TRBJ1-4; 7 bases line up with TRBD1. The CDR3 totals 16 residues. Germline V gene sequence: CDR1 LGHDT, CDR2 YNNKEL (reference sequence). The J segment lost 7 bases and the V segment lost 0 bases, leaving 8 bases of the junction unmatched. The CDR3 protein is CASSQDVGRGAEKLFF. The DNA of the CDR3 is TGTGCCAGCAGCCAAGATGTGGGCAGGGGGGCTGAAAAACTGTTTTTT.